The 19 T cell receptor beta chains listed next were all sequenced from one sample in a study of blood T cell repertoires in COVID-19. Assay used: immunoSEQ multiplex PCR; TCRdb lists only in-frame clones, some missing. The sample holds 35,000 to 45,000 clones, around 85% seen once. Sequenced: peripheral blood. The receptors here all came from an elderly woman with acute or convalescent COVID-19.

This chain joins TRBV7-9 and TRBJ2-1; 11 nucleotides match TRBD2. The V and J ends lost 5 bases and 6 bases, in that order; junction bases with no gene match: 12. This CDR3 has 17 residues. Per germline, CDR1 SEHNR and CDR2 FQNEAQ (reference sequence). Here the CDR3 DNA reads TGTGCCAGCAGCCGGGGGCTAGCGGGAGGTCGGGGCAATGAGCAGTTCTTC. It codes for CASSRGLAGGRGNEQFF.

V usage is TRBV5-4 and J usage is TRBJ1-1; D remains unclear. V was clipped by 0 bases and J by 0 bases, with 9 bases between them. Germline V gene data show CDR1 as SGHNT and CDR2 as YYREEE (reference sequence). The length of the CDR3 is 15 residues. This CDR3 is CASSLVGKMNTEAFF. The CDR3 DNA is TGTGCCAGCAGCTTGGTCGGTAAGATGAACACTGAAGCTTTCTTT.

This rearrangement joins TRBV9 to TRBJ1-6, with 7 bases lining up with TRBD1. The CDR3 consists of 15 residues. V dropped 1 base and J dropped 9; count of bases not matched to a gene: 7. CDR1 and CDR2 from the germline V gene are SGDLS and YYNGEE. CDR3 in DNA: TGTGCCAGCAGCGTAACTTCAGGGGGTCTTTCACCCCTCCACTTT. This encodes CASSVTSGGLSPLHF.

The rearrangement links TRBV18 to TRBJ2-5, with D uncertain. V was pared by 6 bases and J by 0 bases, with 8 bases between. The CDR3 consists of 13 residues. Germline V lookup: CDR1 KGHSH, CDR2 LQKENI. The chain's CDR3 is CASSLTNQETQYF. The CDR3 DNA is TGTGCCAGCTCCCTCACTAACCAAGAGACCCAGTACTTC.

In this sample, this clone turned up once. The rearrangement joins TRBV21-1 to TRBJ2-3; the D segment call TRBD2 is taken from the table without a DNA check. TRBV21-1 is marked as a pseudogene. The CDR3 is 16 amino acids. The CDR3 loop is CAANRGAGNRLDTQYF. As DNA, the CDR3 is TGTGCCGCCAACCGGGGGGCAGGGAATAGATTGGATACGCAGTATTTT.

V usage is TRBV13 and J usage is TRBJ2-2, with 8 positions matching TRBD2. Germline lookup yields CDR1 PRHDT and CDR2 FYEKMQ (reference sequence). This CDR3 spans 15 amino acids. J was trimmed by 4 bases and V by 5 bases; bases with no gene match: 6. The CDR3 loop reads CASSGGGHPTGELFF. The DNA of the CDR3 is TGTGCCAGCAGCGGCGGGGGGCACCCCACCGGGGAGCTGTTTTTT.

This chain joins TRBV19 and TRBJ1-2; possible D gene TRBD1, 6 bases. The CDR3 spans 14 residues. V gave up 5 bases and J gave up 8 bases, with 18 bases separating them. Germline V gene sequence: CDR1 LNHDA, CDR2 SQIVND (reference sequence). This CDR3 is CASSLKDRGLGYTF. The CDR3 coding sequence is TGTGCCAGTAGTCTCAAGGACAGAGGGCTCGGCTACACCTTC.

This chain joins TRBV6-5 and TRBJ2-2, with unresolved D. Germline CDR1 MNHEY, CDR2 SVGAGI. V lost 10 bases, J lost 4 bases, and 19 bases lay in between. The CDR3 length is 15 residues. This chain's CDR3 is CATRRLYGSTGELFF. The CDR3 coding sequence is TGTGCCACGCGACGACTCTATGGCAGCACCGGGGAGCTGTTTTTT.

V and J are TRBV15 and TRBJ2-1; 12 bases map to TRBD2. This CDR3 is built from 17 residues. Losses at the gene ends were 5 bases for V and 2 bases for J; bases not matched to a gene: 7. Germline loops: CDR1 LNHNV, CDR2 YYDKDF (reference sequence). The CDR3 protein is CATSGAASGRAYNEQFF. The CDR3 DNA reads TGTGCCACCAGCGGGGCAGCTAGCGGGAGGGCCTACAATGAGCAGTTCTTC. The variable domain in full, completed from reference TRBV15 and TRBJ2-1, reads DAMVIQNPRYQVTQFGKPVTLSCSQTLNHNVMYWYQQKSSQAPKLLFHYYDKDFNNEADTPDNFQSRRPNTSFCFLDIRSPGLGDTAMYLCATSGAASGRAYNEQFFGPGTRLTVL.

V usage is TRBV18 and J usage is TRBJ2-1; weak D call: TRBD2 (5 bases). The germline gives CDR1 KGHSH, CDR2 LQKENI. The germline V and J ends were trimmed by 2 bases and 9 bases, with 17 bases remaining between them. The CDR3 loop spans 15 amino acids. Here the CDR3 DNA reads TGTGCCAGCTCACCATCGGAGGCTAGCTTGAGTGAGCAGTTCTTC. It translates to CASSPSEASLSEQFF.

The chain uses TRBV4-1 and TRBJ1-4; D is perhaps TRBD1 (6 bases). CDR1 and CDR2 from the germline V gene are MGHRA and YSYEKL. Deletions cut 4 bases from V and 7 bases from J, with 16 bases between. This CDR3 comprises 15 residues. This CDR3 is CASSRNSGEGEKLFF. The DNA for the CDR3 is TGCGCCAGCAGCCGAAACTCAGGGGAGGGTGAAAAACTGTTTTTT.

Comment on this clone: This CDR3 is also generated by other DNA sequences in the sample. V and J are TRBV15 and TRBJ2-7; D not certain. Trimming pared 1 base from V and 7 bases from J, leaving 11 bases between. Germline CDR1 LNHNV, CDR2 YYDKDF (reference sequence). This CDR3 has 13 amino acids. The CDR3 sequence: CATSRGANGEQYF. The CDR3 DNA sequence: TGTGCCACCAGCAGAGGGGCCAATGGGGAGCAGTACTTC.

The CDR3 reads CASSTGLADYNEQFF. The CDR3 coding sequence is TGTGCCAGCAGCACGGGACTAGCGGACTACAATGAGCAGTTCTTC. This sequence joins TRBV5-6 and TRBJ2-1; TRBD2 aligns across 11 bases. The CDR3 is made up of 15 amino acids. V gave up 4 bases and J gave up 3 bases; unmatched junction bases: 3. Germline V gives CDR1 SGHDT, CDR2 YYEEEE. The variable domain in full, with the rest retrieved from reference TRBV5-6 and TRBJ2-1, is DAGVTQSPTHLIKTRGQQVTLRCSPKSGHDTVSWYQQALGQGPQFIFQYYEEEERQRGNFPDRFSGHQFPNYSSELNVNALLLGDSALYLCASSTGLADYNEQFFGPGTRLTVL.

The V call is TRBV7-9, the J call TRBJ2-7; D may be TRBD1 (6 bases). Germline CDR1 is SEHNR and CDR2 is FQNEAQ (reference sequence). Trimming cost V 4 bases and J 5 bases, with 15 bases left between them. The CDR3 consists of 14 residues. The CDR3 loop is CASSSSQGADEQYF. Here the CDR3 DNA reads TGTGCCAGCAGCTCCTCACAGGGCGCGGACGAGCAGTACTTC.

This chain joins TRBV18 and TRBJ2-3; TRBD2 matches 11 bases. The CDR3 has 14 amino acids. CDR1 and CDR2 (germline): KGHSH, LQKENI. V was clipped by 3 bases and J by 8 bases; unmatched bases: 4. CDR3: CASSPGLAEGTQYF. The CDR3, as DNA: TGTGCCAGCTCACCGGGACTAGCGGAAGGTACGCAGTATTTT.

This clone appeared once. V usage is TRBV2 and J usage is TRBJ2-7; a weak D match, TRBD2 (8 bases). V was shortened by 11 bases and J by 0 bases, with 23 bases between the two germline ends. The CDR3 is 16 amino acids. CDR1 and CDR2 from the germline V gene are SNHLY and FYNNEI. CDR3 coding DNA: TGTGCCCCCAGGGGGGGGCAACGGGGGGGCTCCTACGAGCAGTACTTC. It encodes CAPRGGQRGGSYEQYF.

V gene TRBV19 combines with J gene TRBJ2-7; maybe TRBD1 (5 bases). The V end was cut by 7 bases, the J end by 0 bases, with 16 bases between. The germline V gene has CDR1 LNHDA and CDR2 SQIVND (reference sequence). The length of the CDR3 is 15 residues. The CDR3 here is CASKAGSPGSYEQYF. The CDR3 DNA reads as TGTGCCAGTAAGGCAGGGTCACCCGGCTCCTACGAGCAGTACTTC.

V and J are TRBV6-5 and TRBJ2-7; possibly TRBD1 for D (5 bases). Trimming removed 10 bases at V and 3 bases at J, with 10 bases between. Germline V gene lookup returns CDR1 MNHEY and CDR2 SVGAGI. This CDR3 spans 11 amino acids. The CDR3 spells CATRQSYEQYF. The CDR3 DNA is TGTGCCACCCGACAGAGCTACGAGCAGTACTTC.

The chain carries TRBV28 and TRBJ1-4; 7 positions match TRBD1. The CDR3 has 14 amino acids. CDR1 is MDHEN and CDR2 is SYDVKM in the germline V gene. V gave up 6 bases and J gave up 3 bases; unmatched junction bases: 4. Written as DNA, the CDR3 is TGTGCCAGCAGGCCGGGACAGCCTAATGAAAAACTGTTTTTT. It is translated as CASRPGQPNEKLFF.